A single sample is the source of the 5 T cell receptor beta chains below, sequenced in a study of blood T cell repertoires in COVID-19. Data came from immunoSEQ multiplex PCR; TCRdb stores just in-frame clones and leaves some out. The table lists around 250,000 clones, just under 90% of them singletons. Sample: PBMCs or T cells enriched from blood (not recorded which). The receptors stem from a woman between 25 and 40 years old with acute COVID-19.

V and J are TRBV19 and TRBJ2-7; D remains unclear. Trimming stripped 5 bases from V and 3 bases from J, with 17 bases between. The CDR3 runs to 15 residues. Germline V CDR1 and CDR2: LNHDA, SQIVND (reference sequence). The CDR3 nucleotides read TGTGCCAGTAGTCGCGCCTCCGATGCAAGCTACGAGCAGTACTTC. It yields the protein CASSRASDASYEQYF.

This chain connects TRBV4-1 to TRBJ1-5, with D perhaps matching TRBD1 (6 bases). The CDR3 covers 16 residues. Germline assignment: CDR1 MGHRA and CDR2 YSYEKL. Trimming shortened V by 4 bases and J by 7 bases, and 20 bases separated the two germline ends. The CDR3 DNA is TGCGCCAGCAGCCCTCAAGAGGGGGGGTCAATCCAGCCCCAGCATTTT. This codes for CASSPQEGGSIQPQHF.

The gene calls are TRBV10-1 and TRBJ2-3, with unresolved D. The V end was cut by 2 bases, the J end by 0 bases, with 3 bases between. Germline V gene data show CDR1 as WNHNN and CDR2 as SYGVQD (reference sequence). There are 13 residues in the CDR3. The CDR3 protein is CASSETSTDTQYF. For the CDR3, the DNA is TGCGCCAGCAGTGAGACTAGCACAGATACGCAGTATTTT.

In this sample, this clone turned up a few times. The chain uses TRBV5-6 and TRBJ2-3; the match to TRBD1 covers 9 bases. The trim removed 4 bases at V and 0 bases at J, leaving 9 bases unmatched. The length of the CDR3 is 17 residues. Germline CDR1 and CDR2: SGHDT and YYEEEE. The CDR3: CASSRNTGQGSTDTQYF. CDR3 in DNA: TGTGCCAGCAGCCGTAACACGGGACAGGGTAGCACAGATACGCAGTATTTT.

The rearrangement joins TRBV5-1 to TRBJ2-2; tentatively, D is TRBD2 (5 bases). This CDR3 comprises 16 residues. V lost 0 bases and J lost 4, with 13 bases in between. CDR1 SGHRS and CDR2 YFSETQ come from the germline V gene. The CDR3 region is CASSLVRVGGTGELFF. Written as DNA, the CDR3 is TGCGCCAGCAGCTTGGTAAGGGTCGGAGGCACCGGGGAGCTGTTTTTT. The variable domain in full, with the rest retrieved from reference TRBV5-1 and TRBJ2-2, is KAGVTQTPRYLIKTRGQQVTLSCSPISGHRSVSWYQQTPGQGLQFLFEYFSETQRNKGNFPGRFSGRQFSNSRSEMNVSTLELGDSALYLCASSLVRVGGTGELFFGEGSRLTVL.